Following are 7 T cell receptor beta chains from one sample sequenced in a study of cytomegalovirus exposure and HLA in healthy donors. The PCR used 60 Vbeta and 13 Jbeta primers. Sequenced by immunoSEQ multiplex PCR; TCRdb stores in-frame clones only, minus some. The sample holds 150,000 to 250,000 clones, around 78% seen once. The material sequenced was PBMCs. The receptors were gathered from a man between 25 and 39 years old in good health and CMV-seronegative.

Here the CDR3 DNA reads TGTGCCAGCAGGCTAGCGGGGTCCTACGAGCAGTACTTC. Its translation: CASRLAGSYEQYF. The V gene is TRBV5-8, the J gene TRBJ2-7, with 9 bases lining up with TRBD2. V lost 5 bases and J lost 1; bases outside the gene matches: 1. From germline, CDR1 is SGHTS and CDR2 YDEGEE. This CDR3 has 13 residues.

The V call is TRBV10-3, the J call TRBJ2-7; D possibly corresponds to TRBD2 (6 bases). V shed 2 bases and J shed 0 bases, with 14 bases lying between them. CDR3 length equals 16 residues. Germline CDR1 ENHRY, CDR2 SYGVKD. CDR3 bases: TGTGCCATCAGTGAGGCGGGGATCCGGAGCTCCTACGAGCAGTACTTC. Translated, it gives CAISEAGIRSSYEQYF.

The chain employs TRBV28 and TRBJ1-2; D ambiguous. Trimming cost V 2 bases and J 4 bases, with 5 bases left between them. The V gene's germline CDR1 is MDHEN and CDR2 SYDVKM. The length of the CDR3 is 12 residues. DNA for the CDR3: TGTGCCAGCAGTTTAAACAGCTATGGCTACACCTTC. Its translation is CASSLNSYGYTF.

This clone was seen only once. The same CDR3 is also encoded by other DNA sequences in this sample. The chain carries TRBV6-5 and TRBJ1-2; D gene uncertain. The CDR3 consists of 14 residues. Germline lookup yields CDR1 MNHEY and CDR2 SVGAGI. Trimming removed 0 bases from V and 2 bases from J, with 7 bases in between. The CDR3 DNA reads TGTGCCAGCAGTTACTCAACGGGGAACTATGGCTACACCTTC. Protein: CASSYSTGNYGYTF.

The chain has TRBV2 and TRBJ2-7; 10 bases map to TRBD2. The germline gives CDR1 SNHLY, CDR2 FYNNEI. With V trimmed by 3 bases and J by 7 bases, 6 bases remained unmatched. The CDR3 consists of 14 residues. In DNA, the CDR3 is TGTGCCAGCAGTGAGGGACTAGCGTTTATAGAGCAGTACTTC. Its translation: CASSEGLAFIEQYF.

The chain has TRBV9 and TRBJ1-1; 8 positions match TRBD1. The CDR3 loop spans 15 amino acids. Germline assignment: CDR1 SGDLS and CDR2 YYNGEE. J gave up 4 bases and V 0 bases, and 5 bases lay outside the gene matches. CDR3 in DNA: TGTGCCAGCAGCGTAGGAGACAGGGGTGGCACTGAAGCTTTCTTT. Translating gives CASSVGDRGGTEAFF.

This rearrangement joins TRBV9 to TRBJ2-1, with TRBD1 matching over 10 bases. The CDR3 is 15 residues long. Germline CDR1 reads SGDLS; CDR2 reads YYNGEE. With V trimmed by 3 bases and J by 9 bases, 9 bases remained unmatched. CDR3 sequence: CASSAPGQGFSEQFF. CDR3 DNA sequence: TGTGCCAGCAGCGCCCCGGGACAGGGGTTCTCTGAGCAGTTCTTC. The entire variable domain, with the rest obtained from reference TRBV9 and TRBJ2-1, is as follows: DSGVTQTPKHLITATGQRVTLRCSPRSGDLSVYWYQQSLDQGLQFLIQYYNGEERAKGNILERFSAQQFPDLHSELNLSSLELGDSALYFCASSAPGQGFSEQFFGPGTRLTVL.